This T cell receptor beta chain stems from a study of blood T cell repertoires in COVID-19. Study overall: Material from acute and convalescent COVID-19 was sourced from the United States, Italy and Spain. PBMCs, B-cell-depleted T cells, or T cells were the source of the cDNA or gDNA that made up the material.

This clone was observed a single time. Using immunoSEQ multiplex PCR, the repertoire was profiled, and TCRdb retains in-frame clones only, with some absent. The sample lists some 110,000 clones, about 86% occurring once. This CDR3 contains 15 residues. V was clipped by 0 bases and J by 0 bases, with 6 bases between them. Germline V gives CDR1 SGHTS, CDR2 YDEGEE. The TCR comes from a woman of 80 years or more with active or convalescent COVID-19. This chain links TRBV5-8 with TRBJ1-4; tentative D call: TRBD1 (5 bases). The specimen sequenced was peripheral blood. The CDR3 DNA reads as TGTGCCAGCAGCTTGGGACAGACAACTAATGAAAAACTGTTTTTT. It encodes CASSLGQTTNEKLFF.